Listed below are T cell receptor beta chains from one sample, sequenced in a study of Ad26.COV2.S vaccination and SARS-CoV-2 variants. This table comes from immunoSEQ multiplex PCR, and its TCRdb copy is limited to in-frame clones, with some not included. Among about 98,000 clones, around three quarters were seen once, and the ten largest hold approximately 15%. Material: peripheral blood, obtained after recovery from COVID-19. These receptors originate from a human donor who had recovered from COVID-19. CDR3s include the opening cysteine and the closing phenylalanine or tryptophan.

j_gene | v_gene | CDR3aa
TRBJ1-4 | TRBV12-3/TRBV12-4 | CASSFGQSMFF
TRBJ1-1 | TRBV11-2 | CASSATTGRNTEAFF
TRBJ1-1 | TRBV9 | CASSPGGFSTEAFF
TRBJ2-6 | TRBV19 | CASSSAIRSGANVLTF
TRBJ2-5 | TRBV30 | CAWSVTGWETQYF
TRBJ2-3 | TRBV9 | CASSVGVKGGWSTDTQYF
TRBJ2-7 | TRBV7-9 | CASSLARTVATYEQYF
TRBJ2-1 | TRBV5-1 | CASRYTPSYNEQFF
TRBJ2-5 | TRBV12-3/TRBV12-4 | CASSLQGGETQYF
TRBJ2-3 | TRBV10-1 | CASSDWADTQYF
TRBJ1-4 | TRBV11-2 | CASSARQGAATNEKLFF
TRBJ2-5 | TRBV18 | CASSPGLNQETQYF
TRBJ2-7 | TRBV18 | CASSPLGTGVKNEQYF
TRBJ1-2 | TRBV19 | CASSEVQYYGYTF
TRBJ2-7 | TRBV19 | CASSKGTDPSSGGYEQYF
TRBJ2-3 | TRBV5-1 | CASSLEGGRTDTQYF
TRBJ1-5 | TRBV19 | CASSIEDRANQPQHF
TRBJ1-5 | TRBV25-1 | CASSVTGGNQPQHF
TRBJ1-5 | TRBV5-5 | CASSFFLRADQPQHF
TRBJ2-2 | TRBV9 | CASSRDSTGELFF
TRBJ1-5 | TRBV28 | CASSLWGVKRLTSNQPQHF
TRBJ1-5 | TRBV7-2 | CASRERSNQPQHF
TRBJ2-5 | TRBV7-2 | CASSLESGLETQYF
TRBJ2-5 | TRBV18 | CASSPGTGKWETQYF
TRBJ1-6 | TRBV4-1 | CASSQDLHTRDRGPRNSPLHF
TRBJ2-5 | TRBV2 | CASKYGQGETQYF
TRBJ2-1 | TRBV2 | CASSEAEGGDREQFF
TRBJ1-4 | TRBV21-1 | CASSKGRSNEKLFF
TRBJ2-7 | TRBV6-2/TRBV6-3 | CASSPGGWRTPSSYEQYF
TRBJ1-5 | TRBV7-2 | CASSSYREDQPQHF
TRBJ1-2 | TRBV12-3/TRBV12-4 | CASRNRNYGYTF
TRBJ2-5 | TRBV6-4 | CASSDLGTQYF
TRBJ2-5 | TRBV12-5 | CASGLPSSEETQYF
TRBJ2-2 | TRBV19 | CASSKYSTGELFF
TRBJ2-1 | TRBV5-4 | CASSLAGQGPGEQFF
TRBJ1-2 | TRBV3-1/TRBV3-2 | CASSLPGGSGYTF
TRBJ2-3 | TRBV5-1 | CASSSEGRGLADTQYF
TRBJ1-1 | TRBV5-6 | CASSLVGTEAFF